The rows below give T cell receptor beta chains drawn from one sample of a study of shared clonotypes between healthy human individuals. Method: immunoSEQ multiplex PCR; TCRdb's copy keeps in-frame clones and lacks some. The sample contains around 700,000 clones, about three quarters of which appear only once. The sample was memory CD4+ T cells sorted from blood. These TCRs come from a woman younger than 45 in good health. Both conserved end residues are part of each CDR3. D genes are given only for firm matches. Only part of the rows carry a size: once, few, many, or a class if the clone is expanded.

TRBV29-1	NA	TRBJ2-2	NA	TGCAGCGTTGTTGGGACACATAACACCGGGGAGCTGTTTTTT	CSVVGTHNTGELFF
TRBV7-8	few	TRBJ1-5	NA	TGTGCCAGCAGCTTTTTGATAGATTCTAGCAATCAGCCCCAGCATTTT	CASSFLIDSSNQPQHF
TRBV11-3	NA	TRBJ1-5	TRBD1	TGTGCCAGCAGCTTATTAGGGGGCGGTGATCAGCCCCAGCATTTT	CASSLLGGGDQPQHF
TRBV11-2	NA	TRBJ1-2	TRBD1	TGTGCCAGCAGCTTAGATCAGGGGGCTGTTGGAGGCTACACCTTC	CASSLDQGAVGGYTF
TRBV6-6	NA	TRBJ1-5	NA	TGTGCCAGCAGTTCCCCCCACCTTAGAGGCGCACCCCAGCATTTT	CASSSPHLRGAPQHF
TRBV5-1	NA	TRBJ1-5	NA	TGCGCCAGCAGCCCCTATTCTGGTAGCAATCAGCCCCAGCATTTT	CASSPYSGSNQPQHF
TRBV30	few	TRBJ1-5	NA	TGTGCCTGGAGCATAGGGGGGTTTCGCCAGCCCCAGCATTTT	CAWSIGGFRQPQHF
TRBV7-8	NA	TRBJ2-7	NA	TGTGCCAGCAGCGGAGCCGGTTGGACCTACGAGCAGTACTTC	CASSGAGWTYEQYF
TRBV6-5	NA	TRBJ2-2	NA	TGTGCCAGCAGTTACAAGGGGATAACCACCGGGGAGCTGTTTTTT	CASSYKGITTGELFF
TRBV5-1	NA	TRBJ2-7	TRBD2	TGCGCCAGCAGCCCGGGGACTAGCGGCGTGGAGCAGTACTTC	CASSPGTSGVEQYF
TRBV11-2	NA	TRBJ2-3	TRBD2	TGTGCCAGCAAATCTAGCGGAACAGATACGCAGTATTTT	CASKSSGTDTQYF
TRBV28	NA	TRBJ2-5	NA	TGTGCCAGCAGTTTCCCCAGGGGTGCTTACCGGGGGGCCCAGTACTTC	CASSFPRGAYRGAQYF
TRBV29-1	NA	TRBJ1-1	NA	TGCAGCGTTAATTTGAGGCAGGGGATGAACACTGAAGCTTTCTTT	CSVNLRQGMNTEAFF
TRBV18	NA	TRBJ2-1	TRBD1	TGTGCCAGCTCACCAGGGACAGGGGACAATGAGCAGTTCTTC	CASSPGTGDNEQFF
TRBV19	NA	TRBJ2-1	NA	TGTGCCAGTAGTACCCAATACCAGGCGCTAAATGAGCAGTTCTTC	CASSTQYQALNEQFF
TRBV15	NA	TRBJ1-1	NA	TGTGCCACCAGCAGAGAGTTTTCCCGGACGGCAATGAACACTGAAGCTTTCTTT	CATSREFSRTAMNTEAFF
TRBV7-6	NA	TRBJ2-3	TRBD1	TGTGCCAGCAGCTTATTCTTCCCAACCCTAGTCCCGGGACAGCCCACAGATACGCAGTATTTT	CASSLFFPTLVPGQPTDTQYF
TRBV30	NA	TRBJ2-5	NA	TGTGCCTGGAGTGTACAACTAAGGGAGACCCAGTACTTC	CAWSVQLRETQYF
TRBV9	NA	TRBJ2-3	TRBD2	TGTGCCAGCAGCCCACGGACTAGCGGGAGAGATACGCAGTATTTT	CASSPRTSGRDTQYF
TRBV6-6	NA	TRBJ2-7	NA	TGTGCCAGCACCCGGGACTCCTACTCCTACGAGCAGTACTTC	CASTRDSYSYEQYF
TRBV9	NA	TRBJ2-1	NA	TGTGCCAGCAGCGGCGGGACTCATCGCAATGAGCAGTTCTTC	CASSGGTHRNEQFF
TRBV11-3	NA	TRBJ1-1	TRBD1	TGTGCCAGCAGCTCAATCCGACAGGGGGAAACTGAAGCTTTCTTT	CASSSIRQGETEAFF
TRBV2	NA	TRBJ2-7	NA	TGTGCCAGCAGGCGGAGGGGCCCTCACGAGCAGTACTTC	CASRRRGPHEQYF
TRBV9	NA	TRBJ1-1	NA	TGTGCCAGCAGCGTAGAGGGAGCTACGTTCGGCGAAGCTTTCTTT	CASSVEGATFGEAFF
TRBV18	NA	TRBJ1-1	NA	TGTGCCAGCTCACCACGTCCACCTTCGAACACTGAAGCTTTCTTT	CASSPRPPSNTEAFF
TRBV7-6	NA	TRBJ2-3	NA	TGTGCCAGCAGCCCATCAGGTCAGAACACAGATACGCAGTATTTT	CASSPSGQNTDTQYF
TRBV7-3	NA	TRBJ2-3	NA	TGTGCCAGCAGCTTAACTCCGGGGGCTAGCACAGATACGCAGTATTTT	CASSLTPGASTDTQYF
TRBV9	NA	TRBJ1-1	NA	TGTGCCAGCAGGGCAGGGGAGGCGAACACTGAAGCTTTCTTT	CASRAGEANTEAFF
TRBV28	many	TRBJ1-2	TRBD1	TGTGCCAGCAGAACGACAGGGCAATATGGCTACACCTTC	CASRTTGQYGYTF
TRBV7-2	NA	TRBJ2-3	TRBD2	TGTGCCAGCAGCCGGAACGCTCTAGCGGGGAGGGACACAGATACGCAGTATTTT	CASSRNALAGRDTDTQYF
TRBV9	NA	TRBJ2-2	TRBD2	TGTGCCAGCAGCGTATTCGGTAGCGGGGACACCGGGGAGCTGTTTTTT	CASSVFGSGDTGELFF
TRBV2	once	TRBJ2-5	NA	TGTGCCAGCAGAGGACGGGGGCATGAAGAGACCCAGTACTTC	CASRGRGHEETQYF